The source of this T cell receptor (beta chain) is a study of cytomegalovirus exposure and HLA in healthy donors. Study at large: The approximately 130 validation repertoires matched the 500 to 750 first-cohort repertoires in platform, a later analysis reported.

Study-level points and caveats: According to a later analysis, TCR clusters from the first cohort tended to co-occur in the 100 to 150 validation repertoires. For cytomegalovirus status, the classifier reportedly gave diagnoses with high specificity and sensitivity. There were a few CMV-associated chains whose specificity for CMV antigens was confirmed in vitro.

About this clone itself: Its antigen remains unidentified.

Sequencing was performed with immunoSEQ multiplex PCR; in TCRdb, only in-frame clones are kept and a portion is missing. The table has under 85,000 clones, roughly 94% seen once. Germline lookup yields CDR1 SGHTS and CDR2 YDEGEE. The CDR3 sequence is 16 residues long. The V gene end was trimmed by 1 base and the J gene end by 5 bases; junction bases not matched to a gene: 5. Sequenced sample: PBMCs. The receptor comes from a young woman in good health and CMV-seropositive. The chain recombines TRBV5-8 with TRBJ1-5, with TRBD1 matching over 11 bases. The CDR3 sequence is CASSLKGQGADQPQHF. The CDR3 nucleotides read TGTGCCAGCAGCTTGAAAGGACAGGGGGCAGATCAGCCCCAGCATTTT.